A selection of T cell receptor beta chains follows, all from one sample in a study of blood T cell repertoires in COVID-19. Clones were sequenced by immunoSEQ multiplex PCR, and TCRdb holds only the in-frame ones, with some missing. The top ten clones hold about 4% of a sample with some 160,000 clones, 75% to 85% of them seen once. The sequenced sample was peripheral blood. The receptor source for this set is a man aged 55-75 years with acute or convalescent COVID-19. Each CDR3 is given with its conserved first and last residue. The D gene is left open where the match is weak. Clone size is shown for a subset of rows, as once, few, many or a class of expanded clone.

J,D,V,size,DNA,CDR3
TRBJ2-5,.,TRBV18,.,TGTGCCAGCTCACCTATACCCACAGATCAAGAGACCCAGTACTTC,CASSPIPTDQETQYF
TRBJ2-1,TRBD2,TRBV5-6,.,TGTGCCAGCAGCTTTGGGACTAGCGTCCTGAGCTCCTACAATGAGCAGTTCTTC,CASSFGTSVLSSYNEQFF
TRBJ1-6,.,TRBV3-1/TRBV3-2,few,TGTGCCAGCAGCCAAGGACAGGCTAATTCACCCCTCCACTTT,CASSQGQANSPLHF
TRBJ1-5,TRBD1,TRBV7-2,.,TGTGCCAGCAGCACAGGGGGTAGCAATCAGCCCCAGCATTTT,CASSTGGSNQPQHF
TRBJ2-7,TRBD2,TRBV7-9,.,TGTGCCAGCAGCTCCGGACTAGCGGGAGGCTACGAGCAGTACTTC,CASSSGLAGGYEQYF
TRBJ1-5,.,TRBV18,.,TGTGCCAGCTCACCATCCCAGGATCAGCCCCAGCATTTT,CASSPSQDQPQHF
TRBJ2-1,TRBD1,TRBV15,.,TGTGCCACCAGCAGAGATCCGGGACAGCACAAAGAGCAGTTCTTC,CATSRDPGQHKEQFF
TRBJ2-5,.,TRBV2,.,TGTGCCAGCAGTGCGGGCAGGGAAGAGACCCAGTACTTC,CASSAGREETQYF
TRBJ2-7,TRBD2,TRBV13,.,TGTGCCAGCAGCCAAAGCCGGGGTAGCGGGAGTGGAGAGCAGTACTTC,CASSQSRGSGSGEQYF
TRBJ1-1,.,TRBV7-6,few,TGTGCCAGCAGCTTAGGGGCAAGTTCCACTGAAGCTTTCTTT,CASSLGASSTEAFF
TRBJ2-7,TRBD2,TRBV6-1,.,TGTGCCAGCAGTGATGAACTAGCGGGCTCCTACGAGCAGTACTTC,CASSDELAGSYEQYF
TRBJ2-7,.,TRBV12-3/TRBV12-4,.,TGTGCCAGCAGTTTACAACAGACCTACGAGCAGTACTTC,CASSLQQTYEQYF
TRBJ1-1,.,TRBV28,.,TGTGCCAGCCAAAAACATAACATGAACACTGAAGCTTTCTTT,CASQKHNMNTEAFF
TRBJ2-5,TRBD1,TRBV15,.,TGTGCCACCAGCCCCGAGGGGAGACAGGGATTACAAGAGACCCAGTACTTC,CATSPEGRQGLQETQYF
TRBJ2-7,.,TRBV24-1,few,TGTGCCACCAGTGACCGACAGGTCCACGAGCAGTACTTC,CATSDRQVHEQYF
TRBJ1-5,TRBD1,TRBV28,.,TGTGCCAGCAGTTTACAGGGACAGGGTAACCAGCCCCAGCATTTT,CASSLQGQGNQPQHF
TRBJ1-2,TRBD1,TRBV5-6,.,TGTGCCAGCAGCTTGGCTTGGACAGGGACTAACTATGGCTACACCTTC,CASSLAWTGTNYGYTF
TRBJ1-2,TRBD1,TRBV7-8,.,TGTGCCAGCAGCCCGGACAGGGGGAAATATGGCTACACCTTC,CASSPDRGKYGYTF
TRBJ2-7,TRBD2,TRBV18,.,TGTGCCAGCTCACCACGTCCCAGCGGGGCTAGCGGGCCTTACGAGCAGTACTTC,CASSPRPSGASGPYEQYF
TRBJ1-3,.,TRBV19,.,TGTGCCAGTAGTAGGTCTGCGGGGGCCTCTGGAAACACCATATATTTT,CASSRSAGASGNTIYF
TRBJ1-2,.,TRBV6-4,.,TGTGCCAGCAGTCAACAGGGCTATGGCTACACCTTC,CASSQQGYGYTF
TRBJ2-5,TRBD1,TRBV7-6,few,TGTGCCAGCAGCTACGCTACAGGGGGCGAGACCCAGTACTTC,CASSYATGGETQYF
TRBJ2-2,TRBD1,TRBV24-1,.,TGTGCCACCTCCGGGACAGGGGCCGGGGAGCTGTTTTTT,CATSGTGAGELFF
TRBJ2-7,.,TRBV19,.,TGTGCCAGTAGTATCGCGGTAGCGCTATCCTACGAGCAGTACTTC,CASSIAVALSYEQYF
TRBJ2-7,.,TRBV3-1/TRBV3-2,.,TGTGCCAGCAGCCCTCGGGACAAAGGCGGCGAGCAGTACTTC,CASSPRDKGGEQYF
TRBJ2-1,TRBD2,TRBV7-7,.,TGTGCTAGCAGCCCCTCCCCTGGACTAGCGGGATCCTATGAGCAGTTCTTC,CASSPSPGLAGSYEQFF
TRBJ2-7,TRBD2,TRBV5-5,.,TGTGCCAGCAGCACACCGGGAGGCCCCTACGAGCAGTACTTC,CASSTPGGPYEQYF
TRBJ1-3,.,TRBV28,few,TGTGCCAGCCCTTGTGGCGGCGCGGGAAACACCATATATTTT,CASPCGGAGNTIYF
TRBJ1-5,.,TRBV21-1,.,TGTGCCAGCAGCAAAGACAGGGCTAGCAATCAGCCCCAGCATTTT,CASSKDRASNQPQHF
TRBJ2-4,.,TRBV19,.,TGTGCCTCCGCAGACGTCGGGTCCAAAAACATTCAGTACTTC,CASADVGSKNIQYF
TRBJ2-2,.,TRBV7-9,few,TGTGCCAGCAGCTTGGCGGTGGCGAACACCGGGGAGCTGTTTTTT,CASSLAVANTGELFF
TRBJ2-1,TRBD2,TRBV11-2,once,TGTGCCAGCAGCGTTCTAGCGGGAGGACCCTTCGATGAGCAGTTCTTC,CASSVLAGGPFDEQFF
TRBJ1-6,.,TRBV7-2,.,TGTGCCAGCAGCTTAGCGCGGGAGCGCTGGGATTCACCCCTCCACTTT,CASSLARERWDSPLHF
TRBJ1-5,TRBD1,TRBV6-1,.,TGTGCCAGCAGTGAAATGGAGAGGGGGCAAACCCAGCATTTT,CASSEMERGQTQHF
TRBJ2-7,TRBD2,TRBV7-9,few,TGTGCCAGCAGGCGGGGGGGTTACGAGCAGTACTTC,CASRRGGYEQYF
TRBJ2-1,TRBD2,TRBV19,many,TGTGCCAGTAGTGTTGGGCTAGCGGGAGAACACAATGAGCAGTTCTTC,CASSVGLAGEHNEQFF